Listed here are 29 T cell receptor beta chains from one sample, sequenced in a study of shared clonotypes between healthy human individuals. Sequencing was performed with immunoSEQ multiplex PCR; in TCRdb, only in-frame clones are kept and a portion is missing. Of 190,000 or so clones listed, 66% are singletons. Sequencing input: memory CD4+ T cells sorted from blood. The subset is: CD45RA-negative fraction. Every receptor here comes from a man aged 25 to 45 in good health.

This chain connects TRBV2 to TRBJ2-3, with D perhaps matching TRBD2 (6 bases). V was clipped by 6 bases and J by 4 bases, with 17 bases between them. The CDR3 contains 15 residues. CDR1 SNHLY and CDR2 FYNNEI come from the germline V gene. The CDR3 sequence: CASRMAGTRADTQYF. As DNA, the CDR3 is TGTGCCAGCAGAATGGCGGGAACCCGGGCAGATACGCAGTATTTT.

J is TRBJ1-1 and V is TRBV7-6; D gene uncertain. CDR1 and CDR2 (germline): SGHVS, FNYEAQ. V was trimmed by 0 bases and J by 0 bases, leaving 14 bases between them. The CDR3 spans 17 residues. The CDR3 is CASSLARVGSLNTEAFF. The DNA of the CDR3 is TGTGCCAGCAGCTTAGCTCGGGTAGGGTCGCTGAACACTGAAGCTTTCTTT.

The V and J genes are TRBV28 and TRBJ1-4; D is unresolved. This CDR3 contains 15 residues. V lost 7 bases and J lost 0, with 12 bases in between. Germline V CDR1 and CDR2: MDHEN, SYDVKM. The CDR3 DNA reads as TGTGCCAGCACCAACGTAGGAGCAACTAATGAAAAACTGTTTTTT. It encodes CASTNVGATNEKLFF.

The V and J genes are TRBV9 and TRBJ1-2; TRBD1 matches 9 bases. Germline V gene sequence: CDR1 SGDLS, CDR2 YYNGEE. V was clipped by 0 bases and J by 7 bases; unmatched bases: 16. The CDR3 covers 18 residues. CDR3 sequence: CASSVASPGQGMTGGYTF. CDR3 nucleotides: TGTGCCAGCAGCGTAGCCTCACCGGGACAGGGAATGACTGGTGGCTACACCTTC.

The rearrangement joins TRBV2 to TRBJ2-4; D gene unclear. The germline V and J ends were trimmed by 6 bases and 5 bases, with 17 bases remaining between them. The CDR3 is 15 amino acids. Germline V gene sequence: CDR1 SNHLY, CDR2 FYNNEI. In DNA form, the CDR3 reads TGTGCCAGCAGGCCCCAGGCACTCCCCCAAAACATTCAGTACTTC. Translating gives CASRPQALPQNIQYF.

As concerns this clone: Other DNA sequences in the sample encode the same CDR3. The J gene is TRBJ2-5, the V gene TRBV15; D remains ambiguous. The V gene lost 1 base and the J gene lost 4 bases, with 4 bases spanning the gap. Germline V gene data show CDR1 as LNHNV and CDR2 as YYDKDF (reference sequence). CDR3 length: 12 amino acids. CDR3 region: CATSRARETQYF. The CDR3 bases are TGTGCCACCAGCAGAGCCCGAGAGACCCAGTACTTC.

This chain links TRBV6-1 with TRBJ2-1, with D perhaps assigned TRBD1 or TRBD2 (6 bases each). Germline V gene data show CDR1 as MNHNS and CDR2 as SASEGT. The CDR3 has 14 amino acids. V gave up 4 bases and J gave up 9 bases, with 16 bases separating them. The CDR3 DNA follows: TGTGCCAGCAGTGCTCGGCAGGGGAGGAGTGAGCAGTTCTTC. It is translated as CASSARQGRSEQFF.

This clone was seen only a few times. The CDR3 here is CASSPPTGLYTF. The CDR3 coding sequence is TGTGCCAGCAGTCCCCCGACAGGCCTCTACACCTTC. J is TRBJ1-2 and V is TRBV28; TRBD1 might be the D (6 bases). This CDR3 comprises 12 residues. The germline V gene has CDR1 MDHEN and CDR2 SYDVKM. V lost 5 bases and J lost 10, with 14 bases in between.

The V call is TRBV16, the J call TRBJ2-7; D gene uncertain. V was clipped by 4 bases and J by 5 bases, with 6 bases between them. The CDR3 runs 11 residues. CDR1 and CDR2 from the germline V gene are KGHSY and FQNENV. CDR3 bases: TGTGCCAGCAGCCTCAGTCACGAGCAGTACTTC. Translated: CASSLSHEQYF.

The chain combines TRBV28 with TRBJ1-1, with D possibly being TRBD1 (5 bases). The germline V gene has CDR1 MDHEN and CDR2 SYDVKM. V was cut by 3 bases and J by 9 bases, with 17 bases left in between. The length of the CDR3 is 14 residues. The CDR3 coding sequence is TGTGCCAGCAGTTTGGGGGTCGGGAGGGGTCAAGCTTTCTTT. It encodes CASSLGVGRGQAFF.

This clone was picked up a small number of times. The rearrangement joins TRBV10-3 to TRBJ1-5; 7 bases align to TRBD1. The J segment lost 2 bases and the V segment lost 9 bases, leaving 4 bases of the junction unmatched. The CDR3 extends over 13 amino acids. Germline CDR1 and CDR2: ENHRY and SYGVKD. Written as DNA, the CDR3 is TGTGCCATTAGACAGGGAGGCAATCAGCCCCAGCATTTT. The encoded protein is CAIRQGGNQPQHF.

This clone has a count of ten or more. The chain recombines TRBV5-1 with TRBJ1-2; weak D call: TRBD1 (5 bases). The V end was cut by 1 base, the J end by 4 bases, with 14 bases between. The CDR3 runs 15 residues. CDR1 and CDR2 (germline): SGHRS, YFSETQ. In DNA form, the CDR3 reads TGCGCCAGCAGCTTGCAAGGAGACAGAGGCTATGGCTACACCTTC. The encoded protein is CASSLQGDRGYGYTF. The whole variable domain, remainder taken from reference TRBV5-1 and TRBJ1-2, is KAGVTQTPRYLIKTRGQQVTLSCSPISGHRSVSWYQQTPGQGLQFLFEYFSETQRNKGNFPGRFSGRQFSNSRSEMNVSTLELGDSALYLCASSLQGDRGYGYTFGSGTRLTVV.

This clone was seen more than once but under ten times. This sequence joins TRBV9 and TRBJ2-7; TRBD1 agrees at 7 bases. Germline trimming cut 4 bases from V and 2 bases from J; bases unmatched to any gene: 3. The CDR3 has 13 amino acids. CDR1 SGDLS and CDR2 YYNGEE come from the germline V gene. The CDR3 loop reads CASSRGPTYEQYF. The CDR3 region has the DNA TGTGCCAGCAGCAGGGGGCCTACCTACGAGCAGTACTTC. The full variable domain, in which reference TRBV9 and TRBJ2-7 provide the parts outside the CDR3, is DSGVTQTPKHLITATGQRVTLRCSPRSGDLSVYWYQQSLDQGLQFLIQYYNGEERAKGNILERFSAQQFPDLHSELNLSSLELGDSALYFCASSRGPTYEQYFGPGTRLTVT.

The CDR3 nucleotides read TGTGCCAGCAGCTCAGGGATGGTGGCGCAGTATTTT. Its protein is CASSSGMVAQYF. The chain couples TRBV6-5 to TRBJ2-3, with a weak D call TRBD1 (5 bases). This CDR3 comprises 12 residues. Per germline, CDR1 MNHEY and CDR2 SVGAGI. Trimming pared 6 bases from V and 10 bases from J, leaving 14 bases between.

The chain links TRBV5-5 to TRBJ2-1; TRBD1 might be the D (5 bases). Germline V gene data show CDR1 as SGHKS and CDR2 as YYEKEE (reference sequence). The CDR3 loop spans 12 amino acids. V shed 1 base and J shed 8 bases, with 7 bases lying between them. The CDR3 nucleotides are TGTGCCAGCAGCTTGATAGGGGATGAGCAGTTCTTC. Translated, it gives CASSLIGDEQFF.

This clone was detected only a few times. A read error may be the cause here, since a much bigger clone is one base away. At the DNA level, this CDR3 is encoded by other sequences in the same sample as well. The chain combines TRBV19 with TRBJ1-5, with 7 bases identical to TRBD1. V dropped 7 bases and J dropped 4; count of bases not matched to a gene: 13. This CDR3 contains 16 residues. From germline, CDR1 is LNHDA and CDR2 SQIVND (reference sequence). The CDR3 loop is CASKHAGGESNQPQHF. DNA for the CDR3: TGTGCCAGTAAACACGCAGGGGGAGAAAGTAATCAGCCCCAGCATTTT.

V gene TRBV4-1 combines with J gene TRBJ1-1; 8 bases match TRBD1. The CDR3 extends over 15 amino acids. CDR1 and CDR2 (germline): MGHRA, YSYEKL. The trim removed 2 bases at V and 4 bases at J, leaving 6 bases unmatched. In nucleotides, the CDR3 is TGCGCCAGCAGCCAATTACAGGGGGTCATCACTGAAGCTTTCTTT. It translates to CASSQLQGVITEAFF.

The gene calls are TRBV7-2 and TRBJ2-7, with D unresolved. The CDR3 contains 12 residues. In germline, CDR1 is SGHTA, CDR2 FQGNSA. Trimming removed 5 bases from V and 7 bases from J, with 12 bases in between. As DNA, the CDR3 is TGTGCCAGCAGCCTTACCGCTGGGGAGCAGTACTTC. Its protein is CASSLTAGEQYF.

The J gene is TRBJ2-7, the V gene TRBV6-5; TRBD2 aligns across 11 bases. Germline V CDR1 and CDR2: MNHEY, SVGAGI. This CDR3 has 14 residues. With 7 bases clipped from V and 7 bases from J, the junction kept 9 bases outside the gene matches. The DNA for the CDR3 is TGTGCCAGCACTACTAGCGGGAGCTACAGGGAGCAGTACTTC. Translating it yields CASTTSGSYREQYF.

V usage is TRBV27 and J usage is TRBJ2-5, with D unclear. This CDR3 comprises 11 residues. Deletions cut 4 bases from V and 5 bases from J, with 5 bases between. Germline loops: CDR1 MNHEY, CDR2 SMNVEV (reference sequence). Here the CDR3 DNA reads TGTGCCAGCAGTTGTGTGGAGACCCAGTACTTC. Amino acids: CASSCVETQYF.

V gene TRBV5-1 combines with J gene TRBJ2-1; 7 bases match TRBD1. From germline, CDR1 is SGHRS and CDR2 YFSETQ. J was trimmed by 13 bases and V by 4 bases; bases with no gene match: 11. The CDR3 runs to 13 residues. CDR3 protein: CASSPPDRDFQFF. For the CDR3, the DNA is TGCGCCAGCAGCCCCCCCGACAGGGATTTTCAGTTCTTC.

This chain uses TRBV2 with TRBJ2-7; no reliable D call. The CDR3 is 11 amino acids. Per the germline V gene, CDR1 is SNHLY and CDR2 is FYNNEI. V gave up 7 bases and J gave up 3 bases, with 7 bases separating them. In DNA form, the CDR3 reads TGTGCCAGCACCTATCGCTACGAGCAGTACTTC. Translation gives CASTYRYEQYF.

The chain has TRBV27 and TRBJ1-2; D is ambiguous. Germline CDR1 and CDR2: MNHEY and SMNVEV (reference sequence). The CDR3 sequence is 15 residues long. The V gene lost 5 bases and the J gene lost 6 bases, with 19 bases spanning the gap. The CDR3 DNA sequence: TGTGCCAGCAGTCCATACCCCGGAAAAAGGAATGGCTACACCTTC. Its protein product is CASSPYPGKRNGYTF.

This rearrangement joins TRBV4-2 to TRBJ2-1, with 8 bases aligning to TRBD2. CDR1 is LGHNA, CDR2 YNFKEQ, per germline. The CDR3 spans 15 residues. V trimming: 0 bases; J trimming: 7 bases; junction bases outside the gene matches: 5. The CDR3 sequence: CASSQEAGAGNEQFF. The DNA for the CDR3 is TGTGCCAGCAGCCAAGAAGCGGGAGCTGGAAATGAGCAGTTCTTC.

The chain recombines TRBV21-1 with TRBJ2-7. TRBV21-1 is labeled a pseudogene. This CDR3 comprises 14 residues. The CDR3 DNA sequence: TGTGCCAGCAGCAAAGCTTGCTTACCCTACGAGCAGTACTTC. Translating gives CASSKACLPYEQYF.

The chain carries TRBV10-2 and TRBJ1-1; D possibly corresponds to TRBD1 (5 bases). The germline V gene encodes CDR1 WSHSY and CDR2 SAAADI. The CDR3 runs to 13 residues. The CDR3 reads CATSERGNTEAFF. CDR3 coding DNA: TGCGCTACCAGCGAGAGGGGTAATACTGAAGCTTTCTTT.

The chain links TRBV10-2 to TRBJ2-6, with D uncertain. The V end lost 4 bases, the J end lost 4 bases, and 5 bases lay between the germline ends. The germline V gene encodes CDR1 WSHSY and CDR2 SAAADI. The CDR3 consists of 13 residues. This chain's CDR3 is CASSAPGANVLTF. The CDR3 bases are TGCGCCAGCAGTGCTCCCGGGGCCAACGTCCTGACTTTC.

The V gene is TRBV18, the J gene TRBJ2-3, with D possibly being TRBD1 (5 bases). The CDR3 extends over 16 amino acids. Germline CDR1 is KGHSH and CDR2 is LQKENI. With 6 bases removed from V and 2 bases from J, the gap between germline ends came to 18 bases. Here the CDR3 DNA reads TGTGCCAGCTCCCCGCCAATGGGGCGATCCACAGATACGCAGTATTTT. Translation gives CASSPPMGRSTDTQYF.

This clone occurred many times. CDR3 sequence (DNA): TGCGCCAGCAGCTGGACTAGCGGGACCGACGAGCAGTACTTC. It codes for CASSWTSGTDEQYF. This rearrangement joins TRBV5-1 to TRBJ2-7, with TRBD2 identical over 12 bases. Per the germline V gene, CDR1 is SGHRS and CDR2 is YFSETQ. Losses at the gene ends were 3 bases for V and 5 bases for J; bases not matched to a gene: 3. The CDR3 sequence is 14 residues long. Together with reference TRBV5-1 and TRBJ2-7, the CDR3 gives the full variable domain: KAGVTQTPRYLIKTRGQQVTLSCSPISGHRSVSWYQQTPGQGLQFLFEYFSETQRNKGNFPGRFSGRQFSNSRSEMNVSTLELGDSALYLCASSWTSGTDEQYFGPGTRLTVT.